One and the same sample provided the 2 T cell receptor beta chains below, sequenced in a study of follicular helper T cells after annual influenza vaccination. Time point here: 2014-2015 season, 7 days after vaccination. Clones were sequenced by immunoSEQ multiplex PCR, and TCRdb holds only the in-frame ones, with some missing. The sample has about 15,000 clones; roughly 83% are singletons. The sample here was CXCR5+ CD38- circulating T follicular helper cells from blood, taken 7 days after influenza vaccination. Subset noted: circulating Tfh, non-naive CD4+CXCR5+PD-1+ (ICOS+CD38+ or ICOS-CD38-). Source of these receptors: an adult who received the influenza vaccine.

There are a few counts of this clone. The chain joins TRBV5-1 to TRBJ2-1, with 10 bases aligning to TRBD1. Germline V lookup: CDR1 SGHRS, CDR2 YFSETQ. This CDR3 is 14 amino acids long. Trimming at V came to 5 bases and at J to 6 bases, leaving 5 bases not matched to a gene. CDR3 protein: CASSSWTGGNEQFF. The CDR3 DNA sequence: TGCGCCAGCAGTTCGTGGACAGGGGGCAATGAGCAGTTCTTC.

The rearrangement links TRBV18 to TRBJ2-1; no clear D gene. V was pared by 10 bases and J by 8 bases, with 21 bases between. CDR1 is KGHSH, CDR2 LQKENI, per germline. This CDR3 contains 14 residues. CDR3 amino acids: CATQGGYSADEQFF. CDR3 nucleotides: TGTGCCACACAAGGCGGCTATTCGGCGGATGAGCAGTTCTTC.